This T cell receptor (beta chain) was sequenced during a study of memory CD4+ T cells and cytomegalovirus serostatus. The CDR3 loop spans 17 amino acids. Germline V lookup: CDR1 SGHRS, CDR2 YFSETQ. The junction had 5 bases not matched to a gene; V was cut back by 0 bases and J by 0 bases. About this clone: Its antigen is not identified.

Single viable CD3+CD4+CD8-CD45RO+ cells were sorted as the memory CD4+ T cells. Measured with immunoSEQ multiplex PCR; TCRdb has only the in-frame clones, and not every one. The sample includes tens of thousands of clones, about 70% of them seen just once. Study observations and caveats: CD4+ memory repertoires contained about 40% of the roughly 160 reported CMV TCRbeta sequences.

The sample consisted of memory CD4+ T cells from blood. The chain joins TRBV5-1 to TRBJ2-1; 8 bases map to TRBD2. The TCR was taken from an adult in good health and CMV-seropositive. Here the CDR3 DNA reads TGCGCCAGCAGCTTGGCCGGGGGGGCAAGCTCCTACAATGAGCAGTTCTTC. Amino acids: CASSLAGGASSYNEQFF.